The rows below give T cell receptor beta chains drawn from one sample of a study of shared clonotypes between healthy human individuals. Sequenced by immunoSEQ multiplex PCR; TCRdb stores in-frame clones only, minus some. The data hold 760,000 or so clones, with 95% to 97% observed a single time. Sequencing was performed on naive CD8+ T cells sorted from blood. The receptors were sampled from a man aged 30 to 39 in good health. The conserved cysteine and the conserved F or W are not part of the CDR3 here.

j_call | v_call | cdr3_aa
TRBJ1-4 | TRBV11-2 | ASSLRPGGDEKLF
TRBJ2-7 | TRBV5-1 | ASSLGAGYEQY
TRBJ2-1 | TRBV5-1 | ASSPGTGGNEQF
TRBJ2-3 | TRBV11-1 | ASSRGQGTDTQY
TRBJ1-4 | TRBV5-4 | ASRSGTGEKLF
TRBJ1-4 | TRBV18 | ASSPGVGKLF
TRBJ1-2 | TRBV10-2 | ASSDPDQKTYGYT
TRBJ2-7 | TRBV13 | ASSPPGASSYEQY
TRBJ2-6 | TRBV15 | ATSRTGRPDSGANVLT
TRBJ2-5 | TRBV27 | ASSPDWETQY
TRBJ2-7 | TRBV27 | ASSLSGGTSREQY
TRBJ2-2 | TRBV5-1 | ASSLSGELF
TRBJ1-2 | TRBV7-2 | ASSYGTHYGYT
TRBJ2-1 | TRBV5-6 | ASSSSGRWVYNEQF
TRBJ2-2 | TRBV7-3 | ASSPAGPQEDTGELF
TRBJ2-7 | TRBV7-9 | ASSLASGQGAYEQY
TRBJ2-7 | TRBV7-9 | ASSSRDTIYEQY